Listed below are T cell receptor beta chains from one sample, sequenced in a study of blood T cell repertoires in COVID-19. The repertoire was sequenced with immunoSEQ multiplex PCR; TCRdb's copy has only in-frame clones and lacks some. The sample gives fewer than 85,000 clones, approximately 83% of which show up once; around 5.6% is in the top ten. Material for sequencing was peripheral blood. All receptors come from a woman between 55 and 75 years old with acute or convalescent COVID-19. The CDR3 runs from the conserved cysteine through the conserved F or W. The order of the fields is clone size, V gene, D gene, J gene, CDR3 protein, CDR3 DNA. The D gene is left open where the match is weak. Not all rows give a size; the values are once, few, many and, for expanded clones, a class.

>once|TRBV7-2|.|TRBJ2-1
CASRRGGSYNEQFF
TGTGCCAGCAGACGAGGGGGATCCTACAATGAGCAGTTCTTC
>.|TRBV6-5|.|TRBJ2-2
CASSRQSANTGELFF
TGTGCCAGCAGTAGACAGTCCGCGAACACCGGGGAGCTGTTTTTT
>.|TRBV7-6|TRBD1|TRBJ2-1
CASSAGTGVDYEQFF
TGTGCCAGCAGCGCCGGGACAGGGGTGGACTATGAGCAGTTCTTC
>.|TRBV7-9|.|TRBJ2-7
CASSLARDSLYEQYF
TGTGCCAGCAGCTTAGCGCGTGATAGTCTCTACGAGCAGTACTTC
>.|TRBV19|TRBD1|TRBJ1-5
CASSRQTGVLSNQPQHF
TGTGCCAGTAGTCGTCAGACAGGGGTTCTTAGCAATCAGCCCCAGCATTTT
>.|TRBV5-1|.|TRBJ1-1
CASSLEGATEAFF
TGCGCCAGCAGCTTGGAAGGGGCCACTGAAGCTTTCTTT
>.|TRBV4-1|.|TRBJ1-1
CASSHDQRGRGTRGTEAFF
TGCGCCAGCAGCCACGATCAAAGGGGCAGAGGGACTCGGGGCACTGAAGCTTTCTTT
>.|TRBV5-1|.|TRBJ1-2
CASSSGQSIYGYTF
TGCGCCAGCAGCTCAGGACAGTCGATCTATGGCTACACCTTC
>.|TRBV5-1|TRBD1|TRBJ1-3
CASSLVGQGVTGNTIYF
TGCGCCAGCAGCTTGGTCGGACAGGGAGTCACTGGAAACACCATATATTTT
>.|TRBV7-2|.|TRBJ2-3
CASSYIAVTDTQYF
TGTGCCAGCAGCTACATAGCGGTTACAGATACGCAGTATTTT
>.|TRBV19|.|TRBJ2-3
CASSRTDTQYF
TGTGCCAGTAGCCGTACAGATACGCAGTATTTT
>.|TRBV27|TRBD1|TRBJ1-1
CASSLLGQGAGAFF
TGTGCCAGCAGTCTCCTAGGACAGGGGGCAGGAGCTTTCTTT
>.|TRBV7-9|TRBD1|TRBJ1-1
CASRPGRDRGYTEAFF
TGTGCCAGCAGACCGGGTCGGGACAGGGGGTACACTGAAGCTTTCTTT
>.|TRBV5-6|TRBD1|TRBJ2-7
CASSRRPGTDHYEQYF
TGTGCCAGCAGTAGGAGACCCGGGACAGATCACTACGAGCAGTACTTC
>.|TRBV6-5|.|TRBJ1-1
CASSYGGPYTEAFF
TGTGCCAGCAGTTACGGGGGCCCCTACACTGAAGCTTTCTTT
>.|TRBV18|.|TRBJ1-6
CATQSSTGMSPLHF
TGTGCCACCCAATCTAGCACGGGGATGTCACCCCTCCACTTT
>.|TRBV30|.|TRBJ1-2
CAWSGRDLNYGYTF
TGTGCCTGGAGCGGGCGGGATCTTAACTATGGCTACACCTTC
>.|TRBV6-2/TRBV6-3|TRBD1|TRBJ1-1
CASSPPGGFGTEAFF
TGTGCCAGCAGTCCCCCAGGGGGCTTCGGAACTGAAGCTTTCTTT
>.|TRBV7-9|.|TRBJ1-1
CASSSTTSQGEAFF
TGTGCCAGCAGCTCTACCACGTCCCAGGGTGAGGCTTTCTTT
>.|TRBV6-4|TRBD1|TRBJ1-5
CASSDSNRRDRANDSNQPQHF
TGTGCCAGCAGTGACTCGAATCGACGGGACAGGGCTAACGATAGCAATCAGCCCCAGCATTTT
>few|TRBV19|.|TRBJ2-2
CASSNQGGRAGELFF
TGTGCCAGTAGTAACCAGGGGGGAAGAGCCGGGGAGCTGTTTTTT
>.|TRBV15|TRBD1|TRBJ1-5
CATKTGGALRQPQHF
TGTGCCACCAAGACAGGGGGCGCCTTGCGACAGCCCCAGCATTTT
>.|TRBV7-9|.|TRBJ1-2
CASSLLTARGYTF
TGTGCCAGCAGCTTATTAACTGCTCGGGGCTACACCTTC
>once|TRBV20-1|TRBD2|TRBJ2-3
CSASVYRAGVTDTQYF
TGCAGTGCTAGTGTCTATCGAGCGGGGGTCACAGATACGCAGTATTTT
>.|TRBV2|TRBD1|TRBJ1-5
CASREGTVDQPQHF
TGTGCCAGCAGGGAAGGGACAGTAGATCAGCCCCAGCATTTT
>.|TRBV27|TRBD1|TRBJ1-4
CASSLRTGGNEKLFF
TGTGCCAGCAGTCTAAGGACAGGGGGAAATGAAAAACTGTTTTTT
>.|TRBV27|.|TRBJ1-5
CASTSRALGGNQPQHF
TGTGCCAGCACATCCAGGGCACTCGGGGGGAATCAGCCCCAGCATTTT
>once|TRBV5-1|.|TRBJ2-3
CASSLVWGPTDTQYF
TGCGCCAGCAGCTTGGTATGGGGGCCCACAGATACGCAGTATTTT
>.|TRBV11-3|.|TRBJ1-2
CASSLVVAGMSKGYTF
TGTGCCAGCAGCTTAGTCGTTGCAGGGATGTCTAAAGGCTACACCTTC
>.|TRBV5-1|TRBD2|TRBJ2-3
CASRNGAGGSTDTQYF
TGCGCCAGCAGAAATGGAGCGGGGGGGAGCACAGATACGCAGTATTTT
>.|TRBV30|.|TRBJ1-1
CAWASGTEAFF
TGTGCCTGGGCCTCAGGGACTGAAGCTTTCTTT
>.|TRBV15|TRBD2|TRBJ2-1
CATRQTGGPNNEQFF
TGTGCCACCAGGCAAACGGGGGGGCCGAACAATGAGCAGTTCTTC
>.|TRBV2|TRBD2|TRBJ2-1
CASRISGGGSYNEQFF
TGTGCCAGCAGGATCTCCGGCGGGGGTTCCTACAATGAGCAGTTCTTC
>many|TRBV14|TRBD1|TRBJ1-1
CASSPPWDRSNTEAFF
TGTGCCAGCAGCCCGCCCTGGGACAGGTCGAACACTGAAGCTTTCTTT
>.|TRBV4-2|.|TRBJ1-3
CASSQDRPGVGGNTIYF
TGTGCCAGCAGCCAAGATCGGCCAGGGGTGGGGGGAAACACCATATATTTT
>once|TRBV27|TRBD1|TRBJ2-1
CASSSDRASSYNEQFF
TGTGCCAGCAGTTCGGACAGGGCGAGCTCCTACAATGAGCAGTTCTTC
>.|TRBV4-1|TRBD1|TRBJ2-2
CASSQDPGQGAGELFF
TGCGCCAGCAGCCAAGATCCGGGACAGGGGGCCGGGGAGCTGTTTTTT
>.|TRBV19|TRBD1|TRBJ1-5
CASIGSGGFGNQPQHF
TGTGCCAGTATTGGATCAGGGGGTTTTGGCAATCAGCCCCAGCATTTT
>.|TRBV3-1/TRBV3-2|TRBD1|TRBJ1-5
CASSQQGAFGQPQHF
TGTGCCAGCAGCCAACAGGGGGCTTTTGGACAGCCCCAGCATTTT
>.|TRBV6-1|TRBD1|TRBJ2-6
CASSGQGMGGANVLTF
TGTGCCAGCAGTGGACAGGGGATGGGCGGGGCCAACGTCCTGACTTTC
>.|TRBV30|.|TRBJ1-2
CASLSRTDYGYTF
TGTGCCTCCTTAAGTCGGACAGATTATGGCTACACCTTC
>once|TRBV6-1|TRBD2|TRBJ2-2
CASSVRLASTTGELFF
TGTGCCAGCAGTGTCAGACTAGCATCGACCACCGGGGAGCTGTTTTTT
>.|TRBV5-1|TRBD1|TRBJ1-1
CASSLTRDRVTEAFF
TGCGCCAGCAGCTTAACCCGGGACAGGGTGACTGAAGCTTTCTTT
>.|TRBV5-1|TRBD1|TRBJ1-2
CASSFDRGINGYTF
TGCGCCAGCAGCTTTGACAGGGGAATAAATGGCTACACCTTC
>.|TRBV4-1|TRBD2|TRBJ2-2
CASSQAGLAGGTGELFF
TGCGCCAGCAGCCAAGCGGGACTAGCGGGGGGCACCGGGGAGCTGTTTTTT
>.|TRBV20-1|TRBD1|TRBJ1-2
CSASDNSPGQSFTNYGYTF
TGCAGTGCTAGTGATAACTCTCCGGGACAGTCATTCACTAACTATGGCTACACCTTC
>.|TRBV5-1|TRBD1|TRBJ1-2
CASSPGQANYGYTF
TGCGCCAGCAGCCCGGGACAGGCTAACTATGGCTACACCTTC
>.|TRBV11-3|.|TRBJ1-3
CASSLASGNTIYF
TGTGCCAGCAGCTTGGCCTCTGGAAACACCATATATTTT
>.|TRBV19|.|TRBJ1-2
CASSMVVTANYGYTF
TGTGCCAGTAGTATGGTTGTGACAGCTAACTATGGCTACACCTTC
>.|TRBV5-1|.|TRBJ1-2
CASSLAGGYTF
TGCGCCAGCAGCTTGGCCGGGGGCTACACCTTC
>.|TRBV9|.|TRBJ1-3
CASSSAGGGGNTIYF
TGTGCCAGCAGCTCTGCGGGGGGAGGAGGAAACACCATATATTTT
>few|TRBV7-9|.|TRBJ2-1
CASSLGRGEFF
TGTGCCAGCAGCTTAGGCAGGGGTGAGTTCTTC
>.|TRBV7-2|TRBD1|TRBJ1-1
CASSLAAGGFNTEAFF
TGTGCCAGCAGCTTAGCGGCAGGGGGTTTCAACACTGAAGCTTTCTTT
>.|TRBV5-1|.|TRBJ2-6
CASSFNSGANVLTF
TGCGCCAGCAGCTTCAACTCTGGGGCCAACGTCCTGACTTTC